Listed here is a single T cell receptor (beta chain). Germline values: CDR1 LGHNA, CDR2 YNFKEQ. The CDR3 is made up of 15 amino acids. The V and J ends lost 4 bases and 1 base respectively, with 12 bases between them. Method: immunoSEQ multiplex PCR; TCRdb's copy keeps in-frame clones and lacks some. The table has under 20,000 clones, just under 95% seen once. This sample was taken from a study of blood T cell repertoires in COVID-19. The TCR sequence derives from a human donor in a cohort sampled during active COVID-19. This sequence joins TRBV4-2 and TRBJ2-3; possible D gene TRBD1, 5 bases. The sample taken for sequencing was peripheral blood. The CDR3 is CASSPATVRTDTQYF. CDR3 nucleotide sequence: TGTGCCAGCAGCCCGGCGACAGTCCGCACAGATACGCAGTATTTT.